This T cell receptor (beta chain) is drawn from a study of blood T cell repertoires in COVID-19. Study-wide context: From the United States, Italy and Spain came samples of acute and convalescent COVID-19. Nucleic acid was either cDNA or gDNA, and it came from T cells, B-cell-depleted T cells, or PBMCs.

Original methodology: Quantification of nucleated cells was approximated via reference gene primer amplification. TCRdb keeps only in-frame clones here, not all; method: immunoSEQ multiplex PCR. V and J calls and clone size are as listed in that table; D and trimming were resolved from the DNA. The repertoire has some 260,000 clones, approximately 80% of them found once; the top ten carry roughly 9.8%. V lost 7 bases to trimming and J lost 4 bases, with 19 bases between them. This CDR3 is 15 amino acids long. Germline V gene sequence: CDR1 GTSNPN, CDR2 SVGIG (reference sequence). The chain couples TRBV30 to TRBJ2-2; perhaps TRBD1 as D (7 bases). The sample was peripheral blood. The receptor was derived from a man aged 80 or over with acute or convalescent COVID-19. CDR3 nucleotides: TGTGCCTCTTCGAGGAGGGGGCCTCTCACCGGGGAGCTGTTTTTT. This encodes CASSRRGPLTGELFF.